The next 20 T cell receptor beta chains were all read from a single sample in a study of early T cells in non-severe SARS-CoV-2 infection. TCRdb called the 5' RACE reads again in MiXCR, with one record for every CDR3 protein. In the table there are nearly 50,000 distinct CDR3 sequences, 6.2% of which are singletons. The input for sequencing was whole blood, taken at baseline. The receptors were gathered from an adult who was a healthcare worker with PCR-confirmed SARS-CoV-2 infection or an uninfected control (not recorded which).

This clonotype has a count of ten or more. The gene calls are TRBV5-1 and TRBJ2-1; D perhaps matches TRBD1 (5 bases). V was cut by 3 bases and J by 3 bases, with 13 bases left in between. The germline V gene has CDR1 SGHRS and CDR2 YFSETQ. The CDR3 loop spans 15 amino acids. CDR3 coding DNA: TGCGCCAGCAGCTCTTACTCAGGGATCTACAATGAGCAGTTCTTC. It translates to CASSSYSGIYNEQFF. The complete variable domain, with remaining parts taken from reference TRBV5-1 and TRBJ2-1, reads KAGVTQTPRYLIKTRGQQVTLSCSPISGHRSVSWYQQTPGQGLQFLFEYFSETQRNKGNFPGRFSGRQFSNSRSEMNVSTLELGDSALYLCASSSYSGIYNEQFFGPGTRLTVL.

The chain carries TRBV29-1 and TRBJ2-7; maybe TRBD2 (6 bases). This CDR3 spans 14 amino acids. Looked up from germline, CDR1 is SQVTM and CDR2 is ANQGSEA. V lost 7 bases and J 6 bases, leaving 22 bases between the germline ends. The CDR3 DNA sequence: TGCAGCGCCATTTCAAGGGGACTCGGGGCCGAGCAGTACTTC. Its protein is CSAISRGLGAEQYF.

This clonotype was detected a few times. The chain couples TRBV9 to TRBJ2-1; 10 bases match TRBD2. The germline CDR1 and CDR2 sequences are SGDLS and YYNGEE. Trimming cost V 2 bases and J 3 bases; bases outside gene matches: 8. The CDR3 covers 17 residues. The CDR3 reads CASSVGTSVDYYNEQFF. CDR3 sequence (DNA): TGTGCCAGCAGCGTCGGGACTAGCGTCGATTACTACAATGAGCAGTTCTTC.

This clonotype occurred many times. This chain joins TRBV11-2 and TRBJ2-7, with D perhaps being TRBD1 or TRBD2 (5 bases each). With 2 bases removed from V and 3 bases from J, the gap between germline ends came to 14 bases. The germline V gene has CDR1 SGHAT and CDR2 FQNNGV. The CDR3 has 15 amino acids. This chain's CDR3 is CASSLTGTVRYEQYF. CDR3 nucleotide sequence: TGTGCCAGCAGCTTAACTGGGACGGTTCGCTACGAGCAGTACTTC. Filled out from reference TRBV11-2 and TRBJ2-7, the complete variable domain reads EAGVAQSPRYKIIEKRQSVAFWCNPISGHATLYWYQQILGQGPKLLIQFQNNGVVDDSQLPKDRFSAERLKGVDSTLKIQPAKLEDSAVYLCASSLTGTVRYEQYFGPGTRLTVT.

V usage is TRBV29-1 and J usage is TRBJ2-2; 8 bases align to TRBD2. The trim removed 7 bases at V and 7 bases at J, leaving 11 bases unmatched. The CDR3 contains 14 residues. Germline V CDR1 and CDR2: SQVTM, ANQGSEA. The CDR3 loop is CSAVRAGVIGELFF. CDR3 bases: TGCAGCGCTGTGCGAGCGGGAGTCATCGGGGAGCTGTTTTTT.

The chain recombines TRBV10-2 with TRBJ2-7; TRBD1 or TRBD2 may be the D gene (5 bases each). V was shortened by 10 bases and J by 2 bases, with 15 bases between the two germline ends. Germline CDR1 is WSHSY and CDR2 is SAAADI. This CDR3 comprises 13 residues. CDR3 residues: CAIGTVNAYEQYF. CDR3 coding DNA: TGCGCCATTGGGACGGTCAACGCCTACGAGCAGTACTTC.

Many counts were recorded for this clonotype. This sequence joins TRBV7-9 and TRBJ2-5, with 8 bases aligning to TRBD2. Germline CDR1 and CDR2: SEHNR and FQNEAQ (reference sequence). The CDR3 length is 14 residues. The V segment lost 5 bases and the J segment 1 base; nucleotides outside the gene matches: 3. CDR3 region: CASSISGGQETQYF. The CDR3 DNA follows: TGTGCCAGCAGCATCAGCGGGGGCCAAGAGACCCAGTACTTC.

This clonotype was observed many times. J is TRBJ2-2 and V is TRBV11-1, with 10 bases lining up with TRBD2. The CDR3 length is 17 residues. Germline loops: CDR1 SGHAT, CDR2 FQDESV (reference sequence). V trimming: 5 bases; J trimming: 4 bases; junction bases outside the gene matches: 10. The CDR3 region has the DNA TGTGCCAGCAGCACAAGGACTAGCGGAATCACCACCGGGGAGCTGTTTTTT. Translating gives CASSTRTSGITTGELFF.

Points on this clonotype: Sequence at one end of the junction differs from germline and may be a read error. The chain has TRBV30 and TRBJ2-5, with a possible D match to TRBD1 (5 bases). CDR1 GTSNPN and CDR2 SVGIG come from the germline V gene (reference sequence). This CDR3 region has 13 residues. The CDR3 DNA is TGTGCCCGGAGTGGGGCCCTCCAAGAGACCCAGTACTTC. It yields the protein CARSGALQETQYF.

This clonotype was seen many times. The chain employs TRBV5-4 and TRBJ1-2; no firm D call. In germline, CDR1 is SGHNT, CDR2 YYREEE (reference sequence). V lost 1 base and J 1 base, leaving 8 bases between the germline ends. The CDR3 consists of 14 residues. The CDR3 loop is CASSLREDNYGYTF. The CDR3, as DNA: TGTGCCAGCAGCTTGAGGGAGGATAACTATGGCTACACCTTC.

CDR3 loop: CASSYSWGGNYEQYF. The CDR3 nucleotides read TGTGCCAGCAGCTACTCGTGGGGGGGCAACTACGAGCAGTACTTC. The chain employs TRBV28 and TRBJ2-7; D possibly corresponds to TRBD2 (7 bases). Germline V lookup: CDR1 MDHEN, CDR2 SYDVKM. V was cut by 6 bases and J by 3 bases, with 18 bases left in between. The CDR3 extends over 15 amino acids.

This clonotype has a count of ten or more. The chain is built from TRBV9 and TRBJ1-6, with D possibly TRBD1 on 5 matching bases. CDR1 SGDLS and CDR2 YYNGEE come from the germline V gene. V shed 4 bases and J shed 7 bases, with 12 bases lying between them. This CDR3 contains 14 residues. CDR3 bases: TGTGCCAGCAGCTCTACCAGGGCGAATTCACCCCTCCACTTT. Translated: CASSSTRANSPLHF.

This clonotype was seen repeatedly, ten times or more. This chain joins TRBV4-2 and TRBJ2-5, with D tentatively TRBD1 (7 bases). V was clipped by 0 bases and J by 4 bases, with 15 bases between them. Germline loops: CDR1 LGHNA, CDR2 YNFKEQ. CDR3 size: 16 residues. The CDR3 spells CASSQEPGGGTETQYF. The CDR3 bases are TGTGCCAGCAGCCAAGAACCAGGGGGAGGTACAGAGACCCAGTACTTC.

This clonotype was detected a few times. The chain has TRBV29-1 and TRBJ2-7, with 9 bases lining up with TRBD1. V trimming: 5 bases; J trimming: 6 bases; junction bases outside the gene matches: 8. In germline, CDR1 is SQVTM, CDR2 ANQGSEA. This CDR3 is built from 13 residues. This chain's CDR3 is CSVRGQGLGEQYF. In DNA form, the CDR3 reads TGCAGCGTTCGGGGACAGGGTCTTGGCGAGCAGTACTTC.

This clonotype appeared many times. The chain couples TRBV29-1 to TRBJ1-5, with 8 bases matching TRBD1. J was trimmed by 9 bases and V by 7 bases; bases with no gene match: 8. CDR3 size: 12 residues. Germline loops: CDR1 SQVTM, CDR2 ANQGSEA. The CDR3 coding sequence is TGCAGCGCTGGGGACAGGCGTGGGCCCCAGCATTTT. Amino acids: CSAGDRRGPQHF.

By share, this clonotype counts as medium-sized. The rearrangement links TRBV9 to TRBJ2-1, with TRBD2 matching 8 bases. The CDR3 runs to 15 residues. V was pared by 4 bases and J by 0 bases, with 3 bases of the junction left unmatched. CDR1 is SGDLS, CDR2 YYNGEE, per germline. The chain's CDR3 is CASSLSGSSYNEQFF. DNA of the CDR3: TGTGCCAGCAGCCTCAGCGGGAGCTCCTACAATGAGCAGTTCTTC.

This clonotype has a count of ten or more. As DNA, the CDR3 is TGTGCCAGCAGCCCCGCGGGGCGGGCACAAGAGACCCAGTACTTC. This gives the protein CASSPAGRAQETQYF. The chain carries TRBV7-8 and TRBJ2-5; tentatively, D is TRBD2 (6 bases). The CDR3 has 15 residues. Germline assignment: CDR1 SGHVS and CDR2 FQNEAQ. Trimming took 5 bases from V and 2 from J, leaving 15 bases between them.

The V and J genes are TRBV4-1 and TRBJ2-1; D may match TRBD1 or TRBD2 (5 bases each). CDR3 length equals 15 residues. V was cut by 0 bases and J by 8 bases, with 14 bases left in between. Germline loops: CDR1 MGHRA, CDR2 YSYEKL. CDR3 bases: TGCGCCAGCAGCCAAGATGAGGGGCCGGCGGATGAGCAGTTCTTC. Protein: CASSQDEGPADEQFF.

This chain connects TRBV12-3 or TRBV12-4 to TRBJ2-5; perhaps TRBD2 as D (6 bases). Trimming shortened V by 3 bases and J by 5 bases, and 13 bases separated the two germline ends. This CDR3 has 14 residues. CDR3 residues: CASSLVGGDETQYF. CDR3 nucleotide sequence: TGTGCCAGCAGTTTGGTCGGAGGGGATGAGACCCAGTACTTC.

J is TRBJ2-3 and V is TRBV10-3, with D uncertain. CDR1 and CDR2 (germline): ENHRY, SYGVKD. The CDR3 is made up of 13 amino acids. V gave up 6 bases and J gave up 5 bases, with 12 bases separating them. CDR3 nucleotides: TGTGCCATCAGGAACGCGATAGGAGATACGCAGTATTTT. Encoded protein: CAIRNAIGDTQYF.